Listed below are T cell receptor beta chains from one sample, sequenced in a study of T cell repertoires in cytomegalovirus infection. One entry per CDR3 protein, called by TCRdb with MiXCR from the reads. The table records roughly 300,000 distinct CDR3 sequences, 8% to 9.5% of them present only once. Sample: PBMCs. The receptors here all came from a human donor in good health (CMV status not recorded). Some clones in this sample may be carry-over from other donors' samples. CDR3s leave out the opening cysteine and the closing phenylalanine or tryptophan.

v_call | cdr3_aa
TRBV4-2 | ASSQEIAGGPETQY
TRBV7-2 | ASSLALYNLGTPYNEQF
TRBV20-1 | SALGLAGGPGTDTQY
TRBV2 | ASSVGVNPGGYT
TRBV7-2 | ASSLSGPVETQY
TRBV6-5 | ASSPSDSRLSYDGYT
TRBV5-1 | ASSNPVSSGEQY
TRBV7-6 | ASSLGRGSGKLF
TRBV6-5 | ASSDFTDTQY
TRBV20-1 | SARDRQGANQPQH
TRBV18 | ASSPSAGNTEAF
TRBV29-1 | SVPGQGAFGTEAF
TRBV6-1 | ASTGTGNTEAF
TRBV20-1 | SVTRGGSSYNEQF
TRBV5-5 | ASSLRQFHEAF
TRBV7-8 | ASSPQGGTSGGRNTGELF
TRBV29-1 | SVAQGASNEKLF
TRBV6-8 | ATRPADLYNEQF
TRBV7-2 | ASSLEGPTADTQY
TRBV4-2 | ASSQEGRGSNQPQH
TRBV2 | ASSEGTTPGELF
TRBV6-2/TRBV6-3 | ASSTYRSNQPQH
TRBV6-2/TRBV6-3 | ASSYSREIAGGPQETQY
TRBV2 | ASSERTSRETQY
TRBV12-3/TRBV12-4 | ASSDLSQGYT
TRBV7-2 | ASSLDPGPTDTQY
TRBV12-3/TRBV12-4 | ASSLRQGAGEAF
TRBV12-3/TRBV12-4 | ASSLETGFLMNTEAF
TRBV2 | ASSESGQGWGDTQY
TRBV6-2/TRBV6-3 | ASSYSSLAGGGNEQF
TRBV12-3/TRBV12-4 | ASSPQGADTEAF
TRBV4-3 | ASSGVGGRGTQY
TRBV10-3 | AIKETSSEQF
TRBV7-2 | ASSLEGRGGETQY
TRBV12-3/TRBV12-4 | ASSLNTQGARGYT
TRBV28 | ASSFEPMNTEAF
TRBV28 | ASSESVGNQPQH
TRBV7-3 | ASSLTAASGGRSTDTQY
TRBV9 | ASSPDRGSSDNEQF
TRBV7-2 | ASSPQGTSGKNIQY
TRBV9 | ASSAGTYNSPLH
TRBV20-1 | SARDRAGVLLSYT
TRBV20-1 | SAWTLRDNEQF
TRBV12-3/TRBV12-4 | ASSFQGRYEQY
TRBV7-2 | ASSFLAGAGTDTQY
TRBV7-3 | ARSHAGTGVYEQY
TRBV12-3/TRBV12-4 | ASSPGQGWDTEAF
TRBV7-2 | ASSSAGLPPREQF